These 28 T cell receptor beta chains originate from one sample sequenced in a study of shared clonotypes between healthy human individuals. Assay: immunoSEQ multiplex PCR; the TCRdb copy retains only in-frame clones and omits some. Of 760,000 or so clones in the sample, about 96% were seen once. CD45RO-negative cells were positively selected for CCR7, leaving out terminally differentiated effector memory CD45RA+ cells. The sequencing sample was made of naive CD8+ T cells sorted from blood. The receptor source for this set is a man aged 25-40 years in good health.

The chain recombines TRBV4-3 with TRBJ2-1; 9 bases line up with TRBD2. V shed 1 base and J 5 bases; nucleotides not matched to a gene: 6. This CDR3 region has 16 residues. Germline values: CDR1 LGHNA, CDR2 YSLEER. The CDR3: CASSQAEGLADNEQFF. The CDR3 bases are TGCGCCAGCAGCCAAGCGGAGGGACTAGCCGACAATGAGCAGTTCTTC.

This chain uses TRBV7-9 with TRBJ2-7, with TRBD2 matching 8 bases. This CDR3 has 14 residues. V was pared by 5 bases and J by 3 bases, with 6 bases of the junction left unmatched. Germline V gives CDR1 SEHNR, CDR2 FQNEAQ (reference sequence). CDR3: CASSPGAGGYEQYF. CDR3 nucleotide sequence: TGTGCCAGCAGCCCAGGGGCGGGAGGCTACGAGCAGTACTTC.

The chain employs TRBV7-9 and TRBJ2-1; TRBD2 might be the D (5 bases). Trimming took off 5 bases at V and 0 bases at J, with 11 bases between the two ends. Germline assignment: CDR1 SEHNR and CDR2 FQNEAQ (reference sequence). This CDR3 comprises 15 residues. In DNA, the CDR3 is TGTGCCAGCAGCACACAGCGGAACTCCTACAATGAGCAGTTCTTC. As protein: CASSTQRNSYNEQFF. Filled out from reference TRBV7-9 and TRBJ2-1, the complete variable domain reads DTGVSQNPRHKITKRGQNVTFRCDPISEHNRLYWYRQTLGQGPEFLTYFQNEAQLEKSRLLSDRFSAERPKGSFSTLEIQRTEQGDSAMYLCASSTQRNSYNEQFFGPGTRLTVL.

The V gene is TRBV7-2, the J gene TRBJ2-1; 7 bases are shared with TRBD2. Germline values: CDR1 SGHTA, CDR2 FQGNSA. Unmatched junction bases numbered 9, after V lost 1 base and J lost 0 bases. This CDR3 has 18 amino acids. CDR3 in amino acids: CASSLDRGGDDSYNEQFF. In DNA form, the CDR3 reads TGTGCCAGCAGCTTAGATCGGGGAGGGGACGACTCCTACAATGAGCAGTTCTTC.

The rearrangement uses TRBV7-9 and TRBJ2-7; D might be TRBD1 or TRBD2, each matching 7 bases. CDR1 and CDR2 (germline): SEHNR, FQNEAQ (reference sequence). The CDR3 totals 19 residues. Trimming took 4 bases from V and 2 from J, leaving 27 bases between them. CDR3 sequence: CASSSLRDSSPGLPYEQYF. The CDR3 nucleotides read TGTGCCAGCAGCTCCCTCCGGGACAGCTCACCGGGACTACCCTACGAGCAGTACTTC.

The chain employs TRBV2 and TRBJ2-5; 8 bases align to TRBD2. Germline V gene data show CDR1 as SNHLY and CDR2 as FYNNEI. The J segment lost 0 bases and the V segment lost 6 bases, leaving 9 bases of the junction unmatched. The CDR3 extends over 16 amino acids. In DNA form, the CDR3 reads TGTGCCAGCAGGGACATAGCGGGGTGGTACCAAGAGACCCAGTACTTC. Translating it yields CASRDIAGWYQETQYF.

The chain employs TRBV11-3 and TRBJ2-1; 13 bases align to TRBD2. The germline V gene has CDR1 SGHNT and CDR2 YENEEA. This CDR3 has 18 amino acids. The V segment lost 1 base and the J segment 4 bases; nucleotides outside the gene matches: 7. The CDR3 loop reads CASSLGGTSGTVYNEQFF. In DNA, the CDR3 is TGTGCCAGCAGCTTAGGGGGGACTAGCGGGACGGTATACAATGAGCAGTTCTTC.

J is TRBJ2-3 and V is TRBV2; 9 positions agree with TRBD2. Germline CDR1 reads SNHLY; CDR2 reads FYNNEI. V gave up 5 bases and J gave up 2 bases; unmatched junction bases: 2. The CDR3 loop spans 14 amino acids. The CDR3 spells CASSWTSATDTQYF. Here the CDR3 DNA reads TGTGCCAGCAGTTGGACTAGCGCCACAGATACGCAGTATTTT.

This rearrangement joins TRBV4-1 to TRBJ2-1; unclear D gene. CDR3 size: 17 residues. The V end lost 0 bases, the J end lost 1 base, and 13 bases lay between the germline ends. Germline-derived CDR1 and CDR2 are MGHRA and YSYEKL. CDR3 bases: TGCGCCAGCAGCCAAGATGTCTTGTCCCTTTCCTACAATGAGCAGTTCTTC. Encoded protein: CASSQDVLSLSYNEQFF.

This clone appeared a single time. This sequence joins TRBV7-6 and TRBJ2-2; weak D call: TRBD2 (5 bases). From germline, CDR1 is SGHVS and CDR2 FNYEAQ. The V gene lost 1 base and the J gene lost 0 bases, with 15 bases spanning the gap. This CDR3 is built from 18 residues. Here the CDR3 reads CASSLVITVTTNTGELFF. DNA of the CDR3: TGTGCCAGCAGCTTAGTAATTACGGTGACTACGAACACCGGGGAGCTGTTTTTT. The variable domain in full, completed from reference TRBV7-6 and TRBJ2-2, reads GAGVSQSPRYKVTKRGQDVALRCDPISGHVSLYWYRQALGQGPEFLTYFNYEAQQDKSGLPNDRFSAERPEGSISTLTIQRTEQRDSAMYRCASSLVITVTTNTGELFFGEGSRLTVL.

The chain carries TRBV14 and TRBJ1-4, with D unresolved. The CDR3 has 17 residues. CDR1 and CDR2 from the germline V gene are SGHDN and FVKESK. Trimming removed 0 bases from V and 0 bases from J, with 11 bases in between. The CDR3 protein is CASSQEGSGTTNEKLFF. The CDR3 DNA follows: TGTGCCAGCAGCCAAGAAGGGTCGGGGACAACTAATGAAAAACTGTTTTTT. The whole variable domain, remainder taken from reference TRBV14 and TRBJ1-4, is EAGVTQFPSHSVIEKGQTVTLRCDPISGHDNLYWYRRVMGKEIKFLLHFVKESKQDESGMPNNRFLAERTGGTYSTLKVQPAELEDSGVYFCASSQEGSGTTNEKLFFGSGTQLSVL.

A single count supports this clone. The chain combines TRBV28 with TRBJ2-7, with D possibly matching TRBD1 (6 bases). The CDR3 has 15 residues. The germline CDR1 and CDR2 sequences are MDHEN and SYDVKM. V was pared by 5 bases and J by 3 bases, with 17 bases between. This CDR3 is CASSLQGSLSYEQYF. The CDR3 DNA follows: TGTGCCAGCAGTCTACAGGGTTCTCTCAGCTACGAGCAGTACTTC.

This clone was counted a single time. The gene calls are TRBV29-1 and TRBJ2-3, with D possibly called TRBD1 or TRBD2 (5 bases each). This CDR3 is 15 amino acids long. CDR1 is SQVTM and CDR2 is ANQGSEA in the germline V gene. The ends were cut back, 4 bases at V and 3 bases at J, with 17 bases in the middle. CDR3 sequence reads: CSVAGHPRGTDTQYF. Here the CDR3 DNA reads TGCAGCGTTGCAGGGCACCCGAGGGGAACAGATACGCAGTATTTT.

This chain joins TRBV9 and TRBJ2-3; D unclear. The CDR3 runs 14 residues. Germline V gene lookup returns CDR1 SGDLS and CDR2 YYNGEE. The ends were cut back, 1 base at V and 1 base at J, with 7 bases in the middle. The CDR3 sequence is CASSVSQRTDTQYF. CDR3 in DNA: TGTGCCAGCAGCGTATCGCAGCGCACAGATACGCAGTATTTT.

The CDR3: CASSFGRNTGELFF. CDR3 nucleotide sequence: TGTGCCAGCAGCTTTGGCAGGAACACCGGGGAGCTGTTTTTT. The V gene is TRBV7-9, the J gene TRBJ2-2; D uncertain. Germline V gene data show CDR1 as SEHNR and CDR2 as FQNEAQ (reference sequence). V lost 3 bases, J lost 1 base, and 6 bases lay in between. CDR3 size: 14 residues.

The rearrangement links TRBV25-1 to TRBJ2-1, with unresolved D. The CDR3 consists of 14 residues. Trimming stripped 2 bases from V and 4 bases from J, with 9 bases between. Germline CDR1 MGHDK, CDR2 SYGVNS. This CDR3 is CASSEAVGYNEQFF. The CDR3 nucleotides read TGTGCCAGCAGTGAAGCAGTCGGATACAATGAGCAGTTCTTC.

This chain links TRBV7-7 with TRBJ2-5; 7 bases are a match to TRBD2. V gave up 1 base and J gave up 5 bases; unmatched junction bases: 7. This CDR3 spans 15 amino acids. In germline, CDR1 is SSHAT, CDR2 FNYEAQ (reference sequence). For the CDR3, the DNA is TGTGCCAGCAGCTTAGAGTGGGGGAGGGCGGAGACCCAGTACTTC. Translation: CASSLEWGRAETQYF.

The CDR3 region is CASSLAPGTIGYEQYF. Written as DNA, the CDR3 is TGTGCCAGCAGCTTAGCCCCGGGAACAATAGGCTACGAGCAGTACTTC. This chain connects TRBV7-9 to TRBJ2-7; D may be TRBD2 (5 bases). The CDR3 is made up of 16 amino acids. Per germline, CDR1 SEHNR and CDR2 FQNEAQ (reference sequence). The V and J ends lost 0 bases and 3 bases respectively, with 15 bases between them.

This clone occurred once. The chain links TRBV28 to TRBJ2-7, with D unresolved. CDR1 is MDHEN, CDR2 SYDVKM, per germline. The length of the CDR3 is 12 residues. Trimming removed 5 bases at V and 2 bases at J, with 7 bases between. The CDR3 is CASSPPAYEQYF. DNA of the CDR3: TGTGCCAGCAGTCCTCCAGCCTACGAGCAGTACTTC.

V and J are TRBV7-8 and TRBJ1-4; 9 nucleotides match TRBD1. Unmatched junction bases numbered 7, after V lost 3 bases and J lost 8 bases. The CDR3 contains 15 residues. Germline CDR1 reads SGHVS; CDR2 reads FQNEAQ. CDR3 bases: TGTGCCAGCAGCTTTGAAGGGACAGGGAACGAAAAACTGTTTTTT. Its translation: CASSFEGTGNEKLFF.

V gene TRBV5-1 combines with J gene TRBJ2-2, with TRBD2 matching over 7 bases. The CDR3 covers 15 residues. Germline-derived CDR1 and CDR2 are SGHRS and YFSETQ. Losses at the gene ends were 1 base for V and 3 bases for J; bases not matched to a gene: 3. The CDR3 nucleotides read TGCGCCAGCAGCTTGAGCGGGACCGACACCGGGGAGCTGTTTTTT. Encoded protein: CASSLSGTDTGELFF.

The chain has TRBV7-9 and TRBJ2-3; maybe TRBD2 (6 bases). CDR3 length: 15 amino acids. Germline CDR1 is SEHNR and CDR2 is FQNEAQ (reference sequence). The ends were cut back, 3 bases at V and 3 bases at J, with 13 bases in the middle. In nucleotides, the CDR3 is TGTGCCAGCAGCTTCCCGGGAGTTGGGACAGATACGCAGTATTTT. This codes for CASSFPGVGTDTQYF.

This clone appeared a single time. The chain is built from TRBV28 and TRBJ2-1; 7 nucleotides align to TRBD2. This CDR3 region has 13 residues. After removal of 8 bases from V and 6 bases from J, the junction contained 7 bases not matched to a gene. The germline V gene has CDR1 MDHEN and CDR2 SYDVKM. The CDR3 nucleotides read TGTGCCAGCTGGACTAGATGGTCCAATGAGCAGTTCTTC. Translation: CASWTRWSNEQFF.

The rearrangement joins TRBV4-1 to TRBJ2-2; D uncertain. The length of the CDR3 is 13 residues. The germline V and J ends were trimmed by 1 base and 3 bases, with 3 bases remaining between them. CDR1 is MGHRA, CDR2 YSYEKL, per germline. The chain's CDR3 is CASSQGYTGELFF. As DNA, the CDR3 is TGCGCCAGCAGCCAAGGGTACACCGGGGAGCTGTTTTTT.

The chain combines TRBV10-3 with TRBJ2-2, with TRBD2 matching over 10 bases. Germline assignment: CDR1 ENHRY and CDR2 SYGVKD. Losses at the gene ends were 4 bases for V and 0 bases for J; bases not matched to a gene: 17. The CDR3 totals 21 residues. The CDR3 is CAISGQFFSELAGPNTGELFF. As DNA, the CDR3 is TGTGCCATCAGTGGTCAATTTTTCTCCGAACTAGCGGGACCGAACACCGGGGAGCTGTTTTTT.

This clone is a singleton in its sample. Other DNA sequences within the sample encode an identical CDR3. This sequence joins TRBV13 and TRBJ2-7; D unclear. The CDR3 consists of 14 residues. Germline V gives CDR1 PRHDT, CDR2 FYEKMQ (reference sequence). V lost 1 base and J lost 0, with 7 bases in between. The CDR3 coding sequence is TGTGCCAGCAGCTTAGCCCTCAGCTCCTACGAGCAGTACTTC. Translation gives CASSLALSSYEQYF. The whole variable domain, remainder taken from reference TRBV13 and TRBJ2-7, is AAGVIQSPRHLIKEKRETATLKCYPIPRHDTVYWYQQGPGQDPQFLISFYEKMQSDKGSIPDRFSAQQFSDYHSELNMSSLELGDSALYFCASSLALSSYEQYFGPGTRLTVT.

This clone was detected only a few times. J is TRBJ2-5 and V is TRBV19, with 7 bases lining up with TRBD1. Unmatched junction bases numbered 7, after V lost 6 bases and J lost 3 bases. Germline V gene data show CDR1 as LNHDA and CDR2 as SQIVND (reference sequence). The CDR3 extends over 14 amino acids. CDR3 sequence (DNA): TGTGCCAGTAGGAGACAGGGATGGGAAGAGACCCAGTACTTC. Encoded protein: CASRRQGWEETQYF.

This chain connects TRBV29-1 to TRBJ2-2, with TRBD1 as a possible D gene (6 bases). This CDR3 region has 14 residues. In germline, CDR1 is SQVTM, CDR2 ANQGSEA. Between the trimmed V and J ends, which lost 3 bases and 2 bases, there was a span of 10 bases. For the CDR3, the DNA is TGCAGCGTTGATACAGGGACAAACACCGGGGAGCTGTTTTTT. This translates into CSVDTGTNTGELFF.